This is a list of T cell receptor beta chains from one sample in a study of blood T cells in healthy people across ages. TCRdb recomputed calls from the 5' RACE reads with MiXCR, one row per CDR3 protein. The sample has a few hundred thousand distinct CDR3 sequences; about 25% are singletons. The sequenced sample consisted of blood. The receptors come from a woman in her 70s in good health. The CDR3 runs from the conserved cysteine through the conserved F or W. Fields, in order: clone size, D gene, V gene, J gene, CDR3 protein, CDR3 DNA. D genes are given only for firm matches. Clone size, where shown, is once, few, many, or a class for clones that have expanded.

size: -
D: TRBD2
V: TRBV10-3
J: TRBJ2-1
CDR3: CAIRSGGMYNEQFF
DNA: TGTGCCATCAGGAGCGGGGGGATGTACAATGAGCAGTTCTTC

size: few
D: -
V: TRBV18
J: TRBJ1-2
CDR3: CASSPVGRAGYTF
DNA: TGTGCCAGCTCACCGGTTGGCAGAGCTGGCTACACCTTC

size: -
D: -
V: TRBV3-1
J: TRBJ1-6
CDR3: CASSLGQGRSPLHF
DNA: TGTGCCAGCAGCCTGGGGCAGGGACGTTCACCCCTCCACTTT

size: few
D: -
V: TRBV25-1
J: TRBJ1-2
CDR3: CASSVRGYGYTF
DNA: TGTGCCAGCAGTGTCAGGGGTTATGGCTACACCTTC

size: -
D: -
V: TRBV11-3
J: TRBJ2-7
CDR3: CASSLVFQGGGYEQYF
DNA: TGTGCCAGCAGCTTAGTATTTCAGGGGGGAGGCTACGAGCAGTACTTC

size: few
D: TRBD1
V: TRBV18
J: TRBJ1-2
CDR3: CASSPLKDRDHNYGYTF
DNA: TGTGCCAGCTCACCATTAAAGGACAGGGACCATAATTATGGCTACACCTTC

size: -
D: TRBD2
V: TRBV7-2
J: TRBJ2-4
CDR3: CASRGGDIQYF
DNA: TGTGCCAGCCGGGGGGGGGACATTCAGTACTTC

size: -
D: TRBD2
V: TRBV12-3/TRBV12-4
J: TRBJ2-5
CDR3: CASSPNLADVETQYF
DNA: TGTGCCAGCAGTCCCAATCTAGCGGACGTAGAGACCCAGTACTTC

size: -
D: -
V: TRBV29-1
J: TRBJ2-2
CDR3: CSVFGQSNTGELFF
DNA: TGCAGCGTTTTTGGACAGTCGAACACCGGGGAGCTGTTTTTT

size: few
D: -
V: TRBV20-1
J: TRBJ2-1
CDR3: CSATNNEQFF
DNA: TGCAGTGCTACTAACAATGAGCAGTTCTTC

size: few
D: -
V: TRBV29-1
J: TRBJ2-5
CDR3: CSVRSSGETQYF
DNA: TGCAGCGTTCGCTCGTCTGGAGAGACCCAGTACTTC

size: few
D: -
V: TRBV5-1
J: TRBJ1-1
CDR3: CASSLRGLQNTEAFF
DNA: TGCGCCAGCAGCTTGAGGGGGTTACAGAACACTGAAGCTTTCTTT

size: -
D: TRBD2
V: TRBV20-1
J: TRBJ2-3
CDR3: CSARDALAGGHRTDTQYF
DNA: TGCAGTGCTAGAGATGCCCTAGCGGGGGGGCATCGCACAGATACGCAGTATTTT

size: -
D: -
V: TRBV6-5
J: TRBJ1-2
CDR3: CASSSVQRGRGGYTF
DNA: TGTGCCAGCAGTTCAGTTCAAAGGGGAAGGGGTGGCTACACCTTC

size: -
D: -
V: TRBV6-6
J: TRBJ2-7
CDR3: CASSYVGYEQYF
DNA: TGTGCCAGCAGTTACGTGGGCTACGAGCAGTACTTC

size: few
D: TRBD2
V: TRBV10-3
J: TRBJ2-3
CDR3: CAISGGSDTQYF
DNA: TGTGCCATCAGCGGGGGGTCAGATACGCAGTATTTT

size: once
D: -
V: TRBV7-2
J: TRBJ2-1
CDR3: CASNLGAARDEQFF
DNA: TGTGCCAGCAACTTAGGGGCAGCGAGGGATGAGCAGTTCTTC

size: -
D: TRBD2
V: TRBV27
J: TRBJ2-7
CDR3: CASSPLTSGGAYEQYF
DNA: TGTGCCAGCAGTCCCCTGACTAGCGGGGGGGCGTACGAGCAGTACTTC

size: -
D: -
V: TRBV7-2
J: TRBJ1-2
CDR3: CASSSLVSTYGYTF
DNA: TGTGCCAGCAGCTCCCTGGTTTCTACCTATGGCTACACCTTC

size: -
D: -
V: TRBV5-1
J: TRBJ2-5
CDR3: CASSLATGKPAQETQYF
DNA: TGCGCCAGCAGCTTGGCGACGGGGAAACCGGCTCAAGAGACCCAGTACTTC

size: -
D: -
V: TRBV7-2
J: TRBJ2-5
CDR3: CASSLMPKEGKETQYF
DNA: TGTGCCAGCAGCTTAATGCCCAAGGAGGGGAAAGAGACCCAGTACTTC

size: -
D: -
V: TRBV15
J: TRBJ2-1
CDR3: CATSREKGGSQFF
DNA: TGTGCCACCAGCAGAGAGAAGGGGGGGTCGCAGTTCTTC